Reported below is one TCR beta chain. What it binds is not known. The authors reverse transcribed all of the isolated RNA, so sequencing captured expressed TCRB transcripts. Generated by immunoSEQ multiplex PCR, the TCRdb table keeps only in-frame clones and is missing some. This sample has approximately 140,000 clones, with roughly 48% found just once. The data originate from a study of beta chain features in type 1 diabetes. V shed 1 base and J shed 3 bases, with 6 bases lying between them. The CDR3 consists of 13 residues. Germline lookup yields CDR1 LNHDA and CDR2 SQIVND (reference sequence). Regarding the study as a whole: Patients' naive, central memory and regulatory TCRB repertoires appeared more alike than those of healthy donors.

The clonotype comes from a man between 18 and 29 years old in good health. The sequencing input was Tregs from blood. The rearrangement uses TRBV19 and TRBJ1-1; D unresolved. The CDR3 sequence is CASSIVAYTEAFF. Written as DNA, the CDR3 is TGTGCCAGTAGTATAGTGGCTTACACTGAAGCTTTCTTT.